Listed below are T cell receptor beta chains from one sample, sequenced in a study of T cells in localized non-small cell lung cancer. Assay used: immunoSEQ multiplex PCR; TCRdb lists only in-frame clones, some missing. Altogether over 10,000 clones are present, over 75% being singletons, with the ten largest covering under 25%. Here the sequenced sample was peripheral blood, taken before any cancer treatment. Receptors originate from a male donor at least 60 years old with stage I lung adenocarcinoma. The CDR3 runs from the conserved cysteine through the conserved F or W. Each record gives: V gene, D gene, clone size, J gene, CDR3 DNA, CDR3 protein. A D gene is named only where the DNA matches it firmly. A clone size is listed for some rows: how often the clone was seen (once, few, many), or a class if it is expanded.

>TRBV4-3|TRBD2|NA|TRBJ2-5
TGCGCCAGCAGCCCCGGAGTAGCGGGGTTAGAGACCCAGTACTTC
CASSPGVAGLETQYF
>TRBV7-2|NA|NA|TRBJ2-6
TGTGCCAGCAGCTTAATTTACGGGGCCCACTCTGGGGCCAACGTCCTGACTTTC
CASSLIYGAHSGANVLTF
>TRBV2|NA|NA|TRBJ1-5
TGTGCCAGCAGTGTACAGGGCGCGGGGAATCAGCCCCAGCATTTT
CASSVQGAGNQPQHF
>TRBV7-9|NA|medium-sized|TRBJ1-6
TGTGCCAGCAGCCCCGGGACGGATTATAATTCACCCCTCCACTTT
CASSPGTDYNSPLHF
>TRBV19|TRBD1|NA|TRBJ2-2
TGTGCCAGTAGTACGACAGGGGTGGCCGGGGAGCTGTTTTTT
CASSTTGVAGELFF
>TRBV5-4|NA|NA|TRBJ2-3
TGTGCCAGCAGCCCCGAGGGCGGGCGTCGCCCAGATACGCAGTATTTT
CASSPEGGRRPDTQYF
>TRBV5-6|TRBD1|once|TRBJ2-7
TGTGCCAGCAGCTGGGGACAGGGGGTCTTCGAGCAGTACTTC
CASSWGQGVFEQYF
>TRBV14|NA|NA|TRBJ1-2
TGTGCCAGTGTGATAGGATTCAGCAGAGGCTACACCTTC
CASVIGFSRGYTF
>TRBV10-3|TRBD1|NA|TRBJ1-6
TGTGCCATCAGGAAGGGGGCGGGTTCACCCCTCCACTTT
CAIRKGAGSPLHF
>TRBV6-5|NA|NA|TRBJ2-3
TGTGCCAGCAGTTACCAGGACACAGATACGCAGTATTTT
CASSYQDTDTQYF
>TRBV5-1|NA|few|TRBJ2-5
TGCGCCAGCAGCCTGGCAGAACAAGAGACCCAGTACTTC
CASSLAEQETQYF
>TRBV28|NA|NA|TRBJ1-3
TGTGCCAGCAGTTTGGGCGTCCTCTCTGGAAACACCATATATTTT
CASSLGVLSGNTIYF
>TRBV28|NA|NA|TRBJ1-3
TGTGCCAGCGGGGGGGCCCAGGGTATAGGAAACACCATATATTTT
CASGGAQGIGNTIYF
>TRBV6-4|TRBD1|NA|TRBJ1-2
TGTGCCAGCAGTGACTCCCGACAGGGAAACAGAGGCTATGGCTACACCTTC
CASSDSRQGNRGYGYTF
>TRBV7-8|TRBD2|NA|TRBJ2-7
TGTGCCAGCAGCTCCTACGGGGGGGCACTCCGACTAAGCGGGATCGACTTC
CASSSYGGALRLSGIDF
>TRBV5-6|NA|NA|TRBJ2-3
TGTGCCAGCAGCCCCTCTCCGGGACTCACTAATAAAGATACGCAGTATTTT
CASSPSPGLTNKDTQYF
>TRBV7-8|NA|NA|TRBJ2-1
TGTGCCAGCAGCTACAGGGAAGGTCATGAGCAGTTCTTC
CASSYREGHEQFF
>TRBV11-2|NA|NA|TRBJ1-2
TGTGCCAGCAGCTTAGTCGGGTCGAGCTACACCTTC
CASSLVGSSYTF
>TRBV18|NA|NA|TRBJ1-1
TGTGCCAGCTCAGCCTTAAGGTCGGACACTGAAGCTTTCTTT
CASSALRSDTEAFF
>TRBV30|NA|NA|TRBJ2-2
TGTGCCTGGAGTCGGTCGGACACCGGGGAGCTGTTTTTT
CAWSRSDTGELFF
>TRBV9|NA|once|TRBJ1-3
TGTGCCAGCAGCGTTCCTTCCCCTGGAAACACCATATATTTT
CASSVPSPGNTIYF
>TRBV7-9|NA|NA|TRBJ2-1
TGTGCCAGCAGCTTTCCAGGGGAGGGGTCCTACAATGAGCAGTTCTTC
CASSFPGEGSYNEQFF
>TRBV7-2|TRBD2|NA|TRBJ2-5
TGTGCCAGCAGCTTATGGAGCGGGGGGCAAGAGACCCAGTACTTC
CASSLWSGGQETQYF
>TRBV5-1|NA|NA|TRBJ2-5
TGCGCCAGCAGCTTTAATCTTCGAAGAGAGACCCAGTACTTC
CASSFNLRRETQYF
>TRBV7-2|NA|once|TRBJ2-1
TGTGCCAGCAGTTCGAAACTGGTGGGGGACGGGGATGAGCAGTTCTTC
CASSSKLVGDGDEQFF
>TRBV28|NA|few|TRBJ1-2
TGTGCCATATCCAGGGGAAACTATGGCTACACCTTC
CAISRGNYGYTF
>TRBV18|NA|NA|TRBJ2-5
TGTGCCAGCTCACCGTTTCCGGGACCCGCCAGCGAGACCCAGTACTTC
CASSPFPGPASETQYF
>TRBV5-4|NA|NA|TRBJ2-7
TGTGCCAGCAACCCCGGGGGCGGGGGTAAATTTAACGAGCAGTACTTC
CASNPGGGGKFNEQYF
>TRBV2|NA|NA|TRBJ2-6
TGTGCCAGCAGCGGAACTGGGGCCAACGTCCTGACTTTC
CASSGTGANVLTF
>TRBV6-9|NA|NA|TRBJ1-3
TGTGCCAGCAGTCCTCAGAACACCATATATTTT
CASSPQNTIYF
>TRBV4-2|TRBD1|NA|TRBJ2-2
TGTGCCAGCAGCCCTAGACAGGGATACACCGGGGAGCTGTTTTTT
CASSPRQGYTGELFF
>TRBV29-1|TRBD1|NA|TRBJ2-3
TGCAGCGCCCGTCCCGGGACAGGGGGAGATACGCAGTATTTT
CSARPGTGGDTQYF
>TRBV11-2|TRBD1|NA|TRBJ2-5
TGTGCCGGCAGCATTTGGACAGGTACAACAGTTCAAGAGACCCAGTACTTC
CAGSIWTGTTVQETQYF
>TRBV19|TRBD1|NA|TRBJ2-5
TGTGCCAGTAGTATTAAGGGACAGGGGGTAACCCAGTACTTC
CASSIKGQGVTQYF
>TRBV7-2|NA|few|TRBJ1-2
TGTGCCAGCAGCTTGGCCGGAAGGGGCTACACCTTC
CASSLAGRGYTF
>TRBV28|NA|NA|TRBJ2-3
TGTGCCAGCAGTTTCAGGGGTGCAGATACGCAGTATTTT
CASSFRGADTQYF
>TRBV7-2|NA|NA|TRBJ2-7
TGTGCCAGCAGCTTAGCCGGACAGTACGAGCAGTACTTC
CASSLAGQYEQYF
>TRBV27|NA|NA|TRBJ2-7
TGTGCCAGCAGGCCATCCCTGGACTACGACGAGCAGTACTTC
CASRPSLDYDEQYF
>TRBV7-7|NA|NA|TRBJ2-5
TGTGCCAGCAGCTTAGGTACTAACCACCAAGAGACCCAGTACTTC
CASSLGTNHQETQYF
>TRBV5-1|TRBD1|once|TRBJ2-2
TGCGCCAGCAGCTCCGAGGGACAGGTGGTCACCGGGGAGCTGTTTTTT
CASSSEGQVVTGELFF
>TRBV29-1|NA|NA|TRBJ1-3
TGCAGCGTTGAAGGGGGTAACTCTGGAAACACCATATATTTT
CSVEGGNSGNTIYF
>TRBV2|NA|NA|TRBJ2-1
TGTGCCAGCAAGGAGTGGGGACTGCCCTACAATGAGCAGTTCTTC
CASKEWGLPYNEQFF
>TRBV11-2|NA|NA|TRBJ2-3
TGTGCCAGCAGCGGGGGCGCGGGGGCAGATACGCAGTATTTT
CASSGGAGADTQYF
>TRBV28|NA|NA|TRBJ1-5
TGTGCCAGAAGGGCCAGTCAGCCCCAGCATTTT
CARRASQPQHF
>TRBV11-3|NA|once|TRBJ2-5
TGTGCCAGCAGCCCAGGCGAGGGGGTCGACCAAGAGACCCAGTACTTC
CASSPGEGVDQETQYF
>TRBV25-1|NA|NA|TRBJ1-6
TGTGCCAGCAGCGATAACAGTGCTAACGATAATTCACCCCTCCACTTT
CASSDNSANDNSPLHF